The 31 T cell receptor beta chains below were found in one sample sequenced in a study of shared clonotypes between healthy human individuals. TCRdb's table, derived via immunoSEQ multiplex PCR, lists solely in-frame clones and lacks some. Among 740,000 or so clones listed, 73% were seen once. The sequenced material came from memory CD4+ T cells sorted from blood. The subset is: CD45RA-negative fraction. These receptors came from a woman aged 25 to 45 in good health.

This clone was seen only a few times. Other DNA sequences of this sample code for an identical CDR3. The chain recombines TRBV28 with TRBJ2-3; D unclear. CDR1 is MDHEN, CDR2 SYDVKM, per germline. Trimming removed 5 bases at V and 3 bases at J, with 6 bases between. CDR3 size: 12 residues. The CDR3 protein is CASSLATDTQYF. The CDR3 DNA is TGTGCCAGCAGTCTCGCGACAGATACGCAGTATTTT.

This clone was observed a single time. The chain carries TRBV7-7 and TRBJ2-3; weak D call: TRBD1 (5 bases). This CDR3 is 13 amino acids long. The V gene lost 5 bases and the J gene lost 4 bases, with 10 bases spanning the gap. The V gene's germline CDR1 is SSHAT and CDR2 FNYEAQ (reference sequence). The CDR3 DNA is TGTGCCAGCAGCCTCCCAGGGCCAGATACGCAGTATTTT. It is translated as CASSLPGPDTQYF.

The CDR3 coding sequence is TGTGCCAGCAGTTACTCGAGTGGGGGACGGGATGAAAAACTGTTTTTT. Translated, it gives CASSYSSGGRDEKLFF. V and J are TRBV6-6 and TRBJ1-4, with D possibly being TRBD1 (5 bases). Trimming took off 0 bases at V and 6 bases at J, with 14 bases between the two ends. The CDR3 spans 16 residues. CDR1 MNHNY and CDR2 SVGAGI come from the germline V gene (reference sequence).

The V call is TRBV2, the J call TRBJ2-7; tentative D call: TRBD1 (6 bases). Germline CDR1 and CDR2: SNHLY and FYNNEI. The CDR3 totals 13 residues. V lost 3 bases to trimming and J lost 2 bases, with 8 bases between them. Here the CDR3 reads CASSDYRAYEQYF. CDR3 nucleotides: TGTGCCAGCAGTGATTACAGGGCCTACGAGCAGTACTTC.

The CDR3 DNA is TGTGCCAGCAGCAAATTTAGGCGGGGGATTGGCAATCAGCCCCAGCATTTT. This encodes CASSKFRRGIGNQPQHF. The genes are TRBV21-1 and TRBJ1-5. TRBV21-1 is reported as a pseudogene. The length of the CDR3 is 17 residues.

The chain links TRBV5-1 to TRBJ2-3; 13 bases align to TRBD2. The CDR3 length is 16 residues. J was trimmed by 4 bases and V by 4 bases; bases with no gene match: 6. Looked up from germline, CDR1 is SGHRS and CDR2 is YFSETQ. Here the CDR3 DNA reads TGCGCCAGCAGCCGTGTGACTAGCGGGAGGTCAGATACGCAGTATTTT. Its translation: CASSRVTSGRSDTQYF.

The chain employs TRBV6-5 and TRBJ2-5, with D unresolved. Per the germline V gene, CDR1 is MNHEY and CDR2 is SVGAGI. Between the trimmed V and J ends, which lost 2 bases and 0 bases, there was a span of 7 bases. The length of the CDR3 is 14 residues. CDR3: CASSYGWNQETQYF. CDR3 nucleotide sequence: TGTGCCAGCAGTTACGGATGGAACCAAGAGACCCAGTACTTC.

The V and J genes are TRBV28 and TRBJ1-1; the D is unclear. This CDR3 is 12 amino acids long. V lost 9 bases to trimming and J lost 3 bases, with 11 bases between them. Germline assignment: CDR1 MDHEN and CDR2 SYDVKM. The CDR3 nucleotides are TGTGCCAGTCGTACCCCGCACACTGAAGCTTTCTTT. As protein: CASRTPHTEAFF. Together with reference TRBV28 and TRBJ1-1, the CDR3 gives the full variable domain: DVKVTQSSRYLVKRTGEKVFLECVQDMDHENMFWYRQDPGLGLRLIYFSYDVKMKEKGDIPEGYSVSREKKERFSLILESASTNQTSMYLCASRTPHTEAFFGQGTRLTVV.

The chain employs TRBV2 and TRBJ1-5; a weak D match, TRBD1 (6 bases). Germline V lookup: CDR1 SNHLY, CDR2 FYNNEI. The CDR3 runs 13 residues. V lost 4 bases and J 6 bases, leaving 10 bases between the germline ends. The CDR3: CASSAQGIQPQHF. The CDR3 bases are TGTGCCAGCAGTGCACAGGGAATTCAGCCCCAGCATTTT.

V and J are TRBV11-2 and TRBJ2-4, with 7 bases identical to TRBD2. Germline V CDR1 and CDR2: SGHAT, FQNNGV. The J segment lost 8 bases and the V segment lost 8 bases, leaving 6 bases of the junction unmatched. This CDR3 has 12 residues. DNA of the CDR3: TGTGCCAGCCGAAGCGGGGAGTACATTCAGTACTTC. Protein sequence: CASRSGEYIQYF.

J is TRBJ2-7 and V is TRBV28; D ambiguous. CDR3 length: 15 residues. Germline-derived CDR1 and CDR2 are MDHEN and SYDVKM. Deletions cut 3 bases from V and 0 bases from J, with 12 bases between. The CDR3 DNA is TGTGCCAGCAGTTTGGTTAGGCGCGACTCCTACGAGCAGTACTTC. Amino acid sequence: CASSLVRRDSYEQYF.

To note about this clone: Other nucleotide sequences from this sample produce the same CDR3. The V and J genes are TRBV30 and TRBJ2-7, with a tentative D call TRBD2 (5 bases). V dropped 7 bases and J dropped 0 bases, with 7 bases sitting between them. Germline loops: CDR1 GTSNPN, CDR2 SVGIG (reference sequence). CDR3 length: 11 residues. The CDR3 DNA reads as TGTGCCTCGGGGTTCTCCTACGAGCAGTACTTC. Its translation: CASGFSYEQYF.

This chain uses TRBV11-2 with TRBJ2-5; the D gene is possibly TRBD2 (5 bases). CDR1 and CDR2 (germline): SGHAT, FQNNGV. CDR3 length equals 14 residues. Trimming stripped 1 base from V and 5 bases from J, with 11 bases between. CDR3 nucleotide sequence: TGTGCCAGCAGCTTAGTGAGGGTTGGGGAGACCCAGTACTTC. Protein sequence: CASSLVRVGETQYF.

This clone appeared a few times. This chain connects TRBV21-1 to TRBJ2-5; the table's TRBD2 call for D was not verified on the DNA. TRBV21-1 is a pseudogene segment. The CDR3 contains 11 residues. CDR3 DNA sequence: TGTGCCACTTCGTACCAAGAGACCCAGTACTTC. It yields the protein CATSYQETQYF.

This clone has just a few counts. This rearrangement joins TRBV4-2 to TRBJ1-2; D is unclear. Germline V gene lookup returns CDR1 LGHNA and CDR2 YNFKEQ. The CDR3 extends over 16 amino acids. Trimming left V 0 bases short and J 0 bases short, with 11 bases between. The CDR3 DNA sequence: TGTGCCAGCAGCCAAGATATCGGACCGTCTAACTATGGCTACACCTTC. This encodes CASSQDIGPSNYGYTF.

This clone was counted a few times. The chain links TRBV7-9 to TRBJ2-6; the D is unclear. This CDR3 comprises 14 residues. From germline, CDR1 is SEHNR and CDR2 FQNEAQ (reference sequence). The V end lost 3 bases, the J end lost 3 bases, and 6 bases lay between the germline ends. The chain's CDR3 is CASSLGFGANVLTF. The CDR3 region has the DNA TGTGCCAGCAGCTTGGGGTTTGGGGCCAACGTCCTGACTTTC.

The rearrangement links TRBV11-2 to TRBJ2-2, with 9 positions matching TRBD1. With 2 bases clipped from V and 7 bases from J, the junction kept 5 bases outside the gene matches. Germline V gene sequence: CDR1 SGHAT, CDR2 FQNNGV. This CDR3 spans 15 amino acids. CDR3 sequence (DNA): TGTGCCAGCAGCTTACTACAGGGGGCCGGCGGGGAGCTGTTTTTT. Amino acid sequence: CASSLLQGAGGELFF.

CDR3 protein: CASSPQQAYNEQFF. CDR3 nucleotide sequence: TGTGCCAGCAGCCCCCAACAGGCCTACAATGAGCAGTTCTTC. The rearrangement joins TRBV7-3 to TRBJ2-1; D might be TRBD1 (5 bases). Germline V gene sequence: CDR1 SGHTA, CDR2 FQGTGA. CDR3 length equals 14 residues. The germline V and J ends were trimmed by 5 bases and 2 bases, with 10 bases remaining between them.

The rearrangement links TRBV7-9 to TRBJ2-3; 10 nucleotides align to TRBD2. The V and J ends lost 5 bases and 6 bases, in that order; junction bases with no gene match: 14. Germline loops: CDR1 SEHNR, CDR2 FQNEAQ (reference sequence). The CDR3 covers 17 residues. The CDR3 is CASSPRPSGSPRDTQYF. The CDR3 DNA follows: TGTGCCAGCAGCCCACGACCTAGCGGGAGTCCCCGGGATACGCAGTATTTT.

The V and J genes are TRBV28 and TRBJ2-2, with D uncertain. Germline CDR1 reads MDHEN; CDR2 reads SYDVKM. Between the trimmed V and J ends, which lost 7 bases and 2 bases, there was a span of 8 bases. CDR3 size: 13 residues. The CDR3 coding sequence is TGTGCCAGCACGGCCGCTAACACCGGGGAGCTGTTTTTT. Protein product: CASTAANTGELFF. The full variable domain, with the rest looked up from reference TRBV28 and TRBJ2-2, is DVKVTQSSRYLVKRTGEKVFLECVQDMDHENMFWYRQDPGLGLRLIYFSYDVKMKEKGDIPEGYSVSREKKERFSLILESASTNQTSMYLCASTAANTGELFFGEGSRLTVL.

CDR3 DNA: TGTGCCAGCAGCTCCAACCCGGGAGGGTTGGATACGCAGTATTTT. Its translation: CASSSNPGGLDTQYF. The rearrangement uses TRBV11-3 and TRBJ2-3; 8 bases line up with TRBD2. CDR1 and CDR2 (germline): SGHNT, YENEEA. The length of the CDR3 is 15 residues. Trimming at V came to 4 bases and at J to 6 bases, leaving 9 bases not matched to a gene. Filled out from reference TRBV11-3 and TRBJ2-3, the complete variable domain reads EAGVVQSPRYKIIEKKQPVAFWCNPISGHNTLYWYLQNLGQGPELLIRYENEEAVDDSQLPKDRFSAERLKGVDSTLKIQPAELGDSAVYLCASSSNPGGLDTQYFGPGTRLTVL.

This clone is a singleton in its sample. V usage is TRBV18 and J usage is TRBJ2-7; 8 nucleotides align to TRBD1. V lost 6 bases to trimming and J lost 7 bases; unmatched junction nucleotides: 8. This CDR3 contains 13 residues. Germline V CDR1 and CDR2: KGHSH, LQKENI. This chain's CDR3 is CASSAGTGREQYF. The CDR3 DNA reads as TGTGCCAGCTCGGCCGGGACAGGACGGGAGCAGTACTTC.

The CDR3 bases are TGCGCCAGCAGCCAAGAATGGGACAGGGAAGAGACCCAGTACTTC. Translation gives CASSQEWDREETQYF. This chain joins TRBV4-1 and TRBJ2-5; TRBD1 matches 9 bases. V lost 0 bases to trimming and J lost 3 bases; unmatched junction nucleotides: 2. Germline lookup yields CDR1 MGHRA and CDR2 YSYEKL. This CDR3 is built from 15 residues.

The rearrangement joins TRBV11-3 to TRBJ2-4; perhaps D is TRBD1 or TRBD2 (7 bases each). Germline CDR1 SGHNT, CDR2 YENEEA. This CDR3 has 16 residues. Trimming pared 5 bases from V and 0 bases from J, leaving 14 bases between. The CDR3 DNA reads TGTGCCAGCAGCGAGGGGGGGACAGCAGCCAAAAACATTCAGTACTTC. It encodes CASSEGGTAAKNIQYF.

CDR3: CASRYGVGVNTEAFF. CDR3 bases: TGTGCCAGCAGATATGGTGTAGGGGTCAACACTGAAGCTTTCTTT. This sequence joins TRBV6-5 and TRBJ1-1; D is perhaps TRBD1 (5 bases). The V gene's germline CDR1 is MNHEY and CDR2 SVGAGI. Trimming pared 6 bases from V and 2 bases from J, leaving 16 bases between. The CDR3 runs 15 residues.

The genes are TRBV5-4 and TRBJ1-1; 8 bases are a match to TRBD1. V shed 4 bases and J 5 bases; nucleotides not matched to a gene: 7. CDR1 SGHNT and CDR2 YYREEE come from the germline V gene (reference sequence). The CDR3 is 14 amino acids. The CDR3 reads CASSPRGLGTEAFF. For the CDR3, the DNA is TGTGCCAGCAGCCCCAGGGGGCTCGGGACTGAAGCTTTCTTT.

The chain couples TRBV28 to TRBJ2-7; maybe TRBD1 (5 bases). CDR1 and CDR2 (germline): MDHEN, SYDVKM. There are 14 residues in the CDR3. V was trimmed by 6 bases and J by 0 bases, leaving 12 bases between them. The CDR3 DNA reads as TGTGCCAGCAGAACAGGTTCCTACTCCTACGAGCAGTACTTC. Amino acid sequence: CASRTGSYSYEQYF.

The J gene is TRBJ1-1, the V gene TRBV6-4, with TRBD1 matching over 7 bases. The junction had 9 bases not matched to a gene; V was cut back by 7 bases and J by 4 bases. The CDR3 length is 14 residues. Germline CDR1 is MRHNA and CDR2 is SNTAGT. The CDR3 reads CASNHRGGGTEAFF. CDR3 nucleotides: TGTGCCAGCAACCACAGGGGAGGAGGCACTGAAGCTTTCTTT.

This clone was picked up a small number of times. CDR3 sequence: CASSLNAGEFTDTQYF. Here the CDR3 DNA reads TGTGCCAGCAGTCTAAATGCGGGGGAGTTCACAGATACGCAGTATTTT. The J gene is TRBJ2-3, the V gene TRBV28; TRBD2 matches 7 bases. Germline CDR1 and CDR2: MDHEN and SYDVKM. The V segment lost 5 bases and the J segment 2 bases; nucleotides outside the gene matches: 10. This CDR3 spans 16 amino acids.

The chain carries TRBV5-1 and TRBJ2-1, with TRBD2 matching 11 bases. CDR1 is SGHRS, CDR2 YFSETQ, per germline. V shed 4 bases and J 8 bases; nucleotides not matched to a gene: 8. The CDR3 has 15 amino acids. The DNA for the CDR3 is TGCGCCAGCAGCGCAACTAGCGGGAGTGTCGATGAGCAGTTCTTC. Translating gives CASSATSGSVDEQFF.

The V gene is TRBV29-1, the J gene TRBJ1-4; the D gene is possibly TRBD1 (6 bases). The germline V gene has CDR1 SQVTM and CDR2 ANQGSEA. There are 12 residues in the CDR3. With 6 bases removed from V and 8 bases from J, the gap between germline ends came to 13 bases. The CDR3 loop is CSVRGAGEKLFF. In nucleotides, the CDR3 is TGCAGCGTCCGGGGGGCTGGAGAAAAACTGTTTTTT.